The sequence of this TCR beta chain was determined in a study of T cells in Graves' hyperthyroidism and ophthalmopathy. Germline CDR1 reads MNHNS; CDR2 reads SASEGT. V was shortened by 6 bases and J by 6 bases, with 12 bases between the two germline ends. The CDR3 contains 13 residues. Exclusion of a patient resulted from uncontrolled infection, other autoimmune disease, pregnancy or lactation. Amplification targeted TCR beta CDR3 regions from RNA transcripts. HTBI primers were used for first-round RT-PCR of the TCR CDR3. MiXCR, applied by TCRdb to the multiplex PCR reads, yields one record per CDR3 protein. The sample holds hundreds of thousands of distinct CDR3 sequences; approximately 15% are singletons and the top ten take roughly 13%. The count of this clonotype is one.

This rearrangement joins TRBV6-1 to TRBJ2-1, with D possibly being TRBD2 (7 bases). Sequencing was performed on blood. The sequence derives from a young woman with Graves' hyperthyroidism. CDR3 nucleotides: TGTGCCAGCAGGGCGGGGGCCTTCAATGAGCAGTTCTTC. Translating it yields CASRAGAFNEQFF.